This entry describes one TCR beta chain. The germline V gene has CDR1 SGHTA and CDR2 FQGNSA. The CDR3 has 15 residues. V shed 5 bases, J shed 0 bases, and the junction held 6 bases outside the gene matches. The entry originates in a study of blood T cell repertoires in COVID-19. In the study overall: Sources were T cells, B-cell-depleted T cells, or PBMCs; the material itself was cDNA or gDNA.

Here immunoSEQ multiplex PCR was the method, and the copy in TCRdb shows in-frame clones only, minus some. This table holds some 310,000 clones, more than 75% found once. The chain has TRBV7-2 and TRBJ1-2, with 7 bases aligning to TRBD1. The TCR comes from a man aged 50 or older with active or convalescent COVID-19. Material: peripheral blood. The CDR3 DNA sequence: TGTGCCAGCAGCCTACGGACAGGTGCTAACTATGGCTACACCTTC. Translating it yields CASSLRTGANYGYTF.